Included here is one T cell receptor (beta chain) sequence, with context. Repertoires were generated with immunoSEQ multiplex PCR, while TCRdb's copy carries only in-frame clones and drops some. The sample contains 150,000 to 200,000 clones, almost 85% of which appear only once. This specimen comes from a study of blood T cell repertoires in COVID-19. Study context: The samples span acute and convalescent COVID-19 from the United States, Italy and Spain.

The CDR3 runs to 13 residues. Losses at the gene ends were 7 bases for V and 5 bases for J; bases not matched to a gene: 5. Germline V lookup: CDR1 MNHEY, CDR2 SVGAGI. This study enrolled people aged about 18 to 100 from approximately 25 US geographic areas. Participants were placed into cohorts based on the clinical history they reported. This clonotype was obtained from a man aged 45-65 years who had recovered from COVID-19. What was sequenced was PBMCs or T cells enriched from blood (not recorded which). The V call is TRBV6-5, the J call TRBJ2-5; TRBD1 aligns across 9 bases. The CDR3 protein is CASIQGARETQYF. CDR3 coding DNA: TGTGCCAGCATACAGGGGGCTAGGGAGACCCAGTACTTC.